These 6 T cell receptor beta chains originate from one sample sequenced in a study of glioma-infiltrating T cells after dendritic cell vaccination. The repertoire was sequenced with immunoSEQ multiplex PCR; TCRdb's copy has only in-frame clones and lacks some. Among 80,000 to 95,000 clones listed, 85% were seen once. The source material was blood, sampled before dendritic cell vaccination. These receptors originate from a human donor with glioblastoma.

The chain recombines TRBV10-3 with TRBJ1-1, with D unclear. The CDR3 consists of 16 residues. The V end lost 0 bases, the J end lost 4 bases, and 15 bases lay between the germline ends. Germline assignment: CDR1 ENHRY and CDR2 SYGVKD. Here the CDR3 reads CAISESSGSMVTEAFF. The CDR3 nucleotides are TGTGCCATCAGTGAGTCGAGTGGGAGTATGGTCACTGAAGCTTTCTTT.

DNA for the CDR3: TGTGCCAGCAGCCCCCCACAGCGGGGGGCTTACAATGAGCAGTTCTTC. It translates to CASSPPQRGAYNEQFF. The chain carries TRBV7-8 and TRBJ2-1, with TRBD2 matching over 9 bases. Germline CDR1 reads SGHVS; CDR2 reads FQNEAQ. J gave up 4 bases and V 5 bases, and 9 bases lay outside the gene matches. CDR3 length equals 16 residues.

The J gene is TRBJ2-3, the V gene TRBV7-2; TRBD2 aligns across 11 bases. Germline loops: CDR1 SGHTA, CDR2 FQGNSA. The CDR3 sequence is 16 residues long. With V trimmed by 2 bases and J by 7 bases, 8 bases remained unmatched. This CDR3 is CASSLQELAGENTQYF. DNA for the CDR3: TGTGCCAGCAGCTTACAGGAACTAGCGGGAGAGAATACGCAGTATTTT.

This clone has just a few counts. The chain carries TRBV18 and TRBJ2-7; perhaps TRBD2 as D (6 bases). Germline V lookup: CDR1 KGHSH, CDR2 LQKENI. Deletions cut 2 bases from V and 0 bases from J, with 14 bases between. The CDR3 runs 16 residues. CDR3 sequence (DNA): TGTGCCAGCTCACCATCTCCGGGACTTAGCTCCTACGAGCAGTACTTC. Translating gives CASSPSPGLSSYEQYF. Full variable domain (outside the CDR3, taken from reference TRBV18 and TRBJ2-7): NAGVMQNPRHLVRRRGQEARLRCSPMKGHSHVYWYRQLPEEGLKFMVYLQKENIIDESGMPKERFSAEFPKEGPSILRIQQVVRGDSAAYFCASSPSPGLSSYEQYFGPGTRLTVT.

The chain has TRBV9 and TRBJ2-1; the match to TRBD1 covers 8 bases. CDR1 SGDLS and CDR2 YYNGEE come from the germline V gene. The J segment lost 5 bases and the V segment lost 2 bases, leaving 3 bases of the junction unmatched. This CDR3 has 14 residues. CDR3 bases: TGTGCCAGCAGCGTCCAGGGGGCCCACAATGAGCAGTTCTTC. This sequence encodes CASSVQGAHNEQFF.

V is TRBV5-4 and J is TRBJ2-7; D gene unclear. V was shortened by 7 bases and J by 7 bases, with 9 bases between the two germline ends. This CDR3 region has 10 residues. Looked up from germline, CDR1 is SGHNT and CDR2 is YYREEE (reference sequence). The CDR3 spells CASGLEEQYF. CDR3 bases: TGTGCCAGCGGCCTAGAGGAGCAGTACTTC.